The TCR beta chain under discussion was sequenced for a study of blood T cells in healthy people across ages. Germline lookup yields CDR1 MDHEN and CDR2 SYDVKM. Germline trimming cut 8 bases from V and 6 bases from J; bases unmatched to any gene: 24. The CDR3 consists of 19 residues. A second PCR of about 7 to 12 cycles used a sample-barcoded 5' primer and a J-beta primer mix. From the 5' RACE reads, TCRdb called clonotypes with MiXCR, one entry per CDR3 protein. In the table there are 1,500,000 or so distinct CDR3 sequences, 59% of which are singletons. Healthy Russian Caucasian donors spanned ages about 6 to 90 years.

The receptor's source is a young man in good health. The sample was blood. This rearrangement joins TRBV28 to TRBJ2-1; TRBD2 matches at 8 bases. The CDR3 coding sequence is TGTGCCAGCTTTACCTTGGTGTCCGCGGGGGGCCTCCGGGGCAATGAGCAGTTCTTC. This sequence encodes CASFTLVSAGGLRGNEQFF.